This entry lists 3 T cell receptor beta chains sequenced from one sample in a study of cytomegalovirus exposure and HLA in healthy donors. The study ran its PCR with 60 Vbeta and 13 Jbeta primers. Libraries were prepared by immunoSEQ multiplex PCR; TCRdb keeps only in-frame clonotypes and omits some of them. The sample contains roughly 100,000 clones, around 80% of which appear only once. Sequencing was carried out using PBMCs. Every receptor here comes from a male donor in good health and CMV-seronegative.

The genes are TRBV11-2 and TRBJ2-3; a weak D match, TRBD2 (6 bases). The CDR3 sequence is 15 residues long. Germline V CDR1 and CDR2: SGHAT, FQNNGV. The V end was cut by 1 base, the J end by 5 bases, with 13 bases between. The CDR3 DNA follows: TGTGCCAGCAGCTTAGGTGGAGGGGTTGGAGATACGCAGTATTTT. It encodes CASSLGGGVGDTQYF.

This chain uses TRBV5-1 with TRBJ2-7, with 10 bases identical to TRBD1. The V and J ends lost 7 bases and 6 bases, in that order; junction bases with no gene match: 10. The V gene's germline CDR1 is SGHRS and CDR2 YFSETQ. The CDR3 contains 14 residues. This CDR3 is CASSTGGDLREQYF. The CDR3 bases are TGCGCCAGCTCGACAGGGGGCGATCTTCGCGAGCAGTACTTC.

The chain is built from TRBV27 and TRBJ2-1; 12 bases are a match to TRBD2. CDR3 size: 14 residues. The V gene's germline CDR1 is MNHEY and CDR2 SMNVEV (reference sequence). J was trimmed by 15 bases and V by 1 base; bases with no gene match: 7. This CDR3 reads CASSLLLAGGLVFF. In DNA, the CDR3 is TGTGCCAGCAGTTTATTACTAGCGGGAGGCTTAGTGTTCTTC.